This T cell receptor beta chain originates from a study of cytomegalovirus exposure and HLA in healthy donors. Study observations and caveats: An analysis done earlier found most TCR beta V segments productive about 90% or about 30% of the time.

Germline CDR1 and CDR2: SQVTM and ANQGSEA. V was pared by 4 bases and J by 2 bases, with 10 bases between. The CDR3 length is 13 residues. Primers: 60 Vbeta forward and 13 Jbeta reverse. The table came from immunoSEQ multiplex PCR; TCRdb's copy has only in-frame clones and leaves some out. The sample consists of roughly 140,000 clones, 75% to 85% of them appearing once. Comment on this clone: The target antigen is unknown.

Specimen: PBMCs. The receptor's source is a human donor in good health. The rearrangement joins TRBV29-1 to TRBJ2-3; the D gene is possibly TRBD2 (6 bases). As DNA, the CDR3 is TGCAGCGTTGCGGGACTGTTCACAGATACGCAGTATTTT. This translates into CSVAGLFTDTQYF.